This T cell receptor beta chain was identified during a study of CD8+ T cells in alopecia areata. Across the study: Tofacitinib was given for 6 to 18 months, then stopped for 6 months. The study, taken as a whole, reports: Among the 100 top clones, expanded CD8+ clones, like scalp clonality, were significantly decreased by tofacitinib. Amid tofacitinib therapy, many expanded lesional clones stayed present in scalp and blood. Possibly as an HLA-related effect, TCR sharing across patients appeared less clear than in mice.

Note on this clone: The antigen remains undetermined.

As to treatment: oral pan-JAK inhibitor, 5-10 mg twice daily. TCR sequencing used cDNA made by reverse transcription of extracted RNA. The method was immunoSEQ multiplex PCR; TCRdb's version includes in-frame clones alone and lacks a portion of them. This sample has 250,000 to 350,000 clones; approximately 60% occur once, and the top ten carry 0.9% to 0.95%. The CDR3 consists of 15 residues. Germline V gene lookup returns CDR1 LNHDA and CDR2 SQIVND (reference sequence). The V and J ends lost 5 bases and 2 bases, in that order; junction bases with no gene match: 5. The specimen comprised CD4+ T cells sorted from blood, sampled around week 54, from a patient treated with tofacitinib. The chain joins TRBV19 to TRBJ1-5, with 8 bases matching TRBD1. The origin of this receptor is a human donor with alopecia areata. The CDR3 loop is CASSLPGQGNQPQHF. The DNA of the CDR3 is TGTGCCAGTAGTCTCCCGGGACAGGGCAATCAGCCCCAGCATTTT.